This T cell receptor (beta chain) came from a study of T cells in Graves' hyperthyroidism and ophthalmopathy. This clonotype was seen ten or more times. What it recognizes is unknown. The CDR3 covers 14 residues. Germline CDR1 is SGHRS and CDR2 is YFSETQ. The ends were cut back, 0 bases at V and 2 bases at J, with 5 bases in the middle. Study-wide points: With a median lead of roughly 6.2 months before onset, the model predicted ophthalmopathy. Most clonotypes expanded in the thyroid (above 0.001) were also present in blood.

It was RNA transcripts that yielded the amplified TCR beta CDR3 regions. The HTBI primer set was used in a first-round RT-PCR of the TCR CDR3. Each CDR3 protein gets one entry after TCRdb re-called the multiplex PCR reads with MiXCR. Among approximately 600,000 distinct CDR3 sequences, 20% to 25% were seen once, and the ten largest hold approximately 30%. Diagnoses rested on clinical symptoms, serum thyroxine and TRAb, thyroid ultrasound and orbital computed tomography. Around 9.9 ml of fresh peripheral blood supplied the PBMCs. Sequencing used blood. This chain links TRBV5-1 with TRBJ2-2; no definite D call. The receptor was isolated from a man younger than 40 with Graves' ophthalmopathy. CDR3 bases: TGCGCCAGCAGCTTGGCGGGTAACACCGGGGAGCTGTTTTTT. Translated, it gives CASSLAGNTGELFF.